One and the same sample provided the 4 T cell receptor beta chains below, sequenced in a study of cytomegalovirus exposure and HLA in healthy donors. The PCR contained 60 Vbeta and 13 Jbeta primers. TCRdb's table, derived via immunoSEQ multiplex PCR, lists solely in-frame clones and lacks some. Of around 130,000 clones in the sample, over 8% are singletons; the top ten hold approximately 5%. Source material: PBMCs. The receptors stem from a man aged 35-49 years in good health and CMV-seronegative.

This clone was seen more than once but under ten times. V usage is TRBV5-1 and J usage is TRBJ1-2, with 7 bases fitting TRBD1. CDR3 length equals 13 residues. Trimming removed 4 bases from V and 6 bases from J; junction bases left unmatched: 6. The germline V gene has CDR1 SGHRS and CDR2 YFSETQ. The CDR3 is CASSRQGVDGYTF. For the CDR3, the DNA is TGCGCCAGCAGCCGACAGGGAGTCGATGGCTACACCTTC.

In its sample, this clone was seen a few times. CDR3 loop: CASSLGGGPYNEQFF. For the CDR3, the DNA is TGTGCCAGCAGCTTGGGCGGGGGCCCCTACAATGAGCAGTTCTTC. The chain is built from TRBV5-6 and TRBJ2-1, with a weak D call TRBD2 (7 bases). Germline V CDR1 and CDR2: SGHDT, YYEEEE. This CDR3 is 15 amino acids long. Trimming removed 0 bases from V and 2 bases from J, with 9 bases in between.

Comment on this clone: This same CDR3 is encoded by further DNA sequences in the sample. The chain uses TRBV19 and TRBJ1-6; D is unresolved. Trimming removed 1 base from V and 7 bases from J, with 2 bases in between. There are 12 residues in the CDR3. From germline, CDR1 is LNHDA and CDR2 SQIVND (reference sequence). This chain's CDR3 is CASSIANSPLHF. DNA of the CDR3: TGTGCCAGTAGTATAGCGAATTCACCCCTCCACTTT.

This clone was recorded a few times. The V and J genes are TRBV4-1 and TRBJ2-3; TRBD1 might be the D (6 bases). The germline V gene encodes CDR1 MGHRA and CDR2 YSYEKL. There are 14 residues in the CDR3. The ends were cut back, 3 bases at V and 5 bases at J, with 12 bases in the middle. The CDR3 nucleotides read TGCGCCAGCAGCCACATAACAGGGATAGATACGCAGTATTTT. This gives the protein CASSHITGIDTQYF.